This T cell receptor beta chain was retrieved from a study of blood T cell repertoires in COVID-19. About the research overall: Samples of COVID-19 (acute and convalescent) were obtained from the United States, Italy and Spain. PBMCs, B-cell-depleted T cells, or T cells were the source of the cDNA or gDNA that made up the material.

Authors' analysis steps: Cell counts per sample came from amplifying reference gene primers. Here immunoSEQ multiplex PCR was the method, and the copy in TCRdb shows in-frame clones only, minus some. The V and J calls and the clone size are those of that table, but D and trimming were determined from the DNA. The sample has 50,000 to 65,000 clones, just under 95% seen once. The V end lost 8 bases, the J end lost 1 base, and 15 bases lay between the germline ends. Germline values: CDR1 LNHDA, CDR2 SQIVND (reference sequence). The CDR3 is 15 amino acids. The specimen sequenced was peripheral blood. The TCR was taken from a human donor in a cohort sampled during active COVID-19. The rearrangement uses TRBV19 and TRBJ1-5, with D tentatively TRBD1 (5 bases). The CDR3: CASGPDSSSNQPQHF. The CDR3 coding sequence is TGTGCCAGTGGACCTGACAGCTCAAGCAATCAGCCCCAGCATTTT.